This T cell receptor beta chain emerged from a study of T cell responses to AZD1222 COVID-19 vaccine (dated by TCRdb to the early 2020s). With respect to the entire study: TCR sequencing covered some 240 trial participants: 200 to 220 given two doses of AZD1222 and 26 given two doses of MenACWY control vaccine. Trial participants were enrolled by age into 18-55, 56-69 and 70-plus year subgroups, with roughly 150, 30 and 60 TCR-sequenced participants respectively. What the research found in general, with its limitations: Conclusions about previously exposed vaccinees are limited because only six or seven AZD1222 recipients were SARS-CoV-2 seropositive at baseline. Participants were mostly white British, with more females than males. The authors suggested clonal diversity may have been underestimated. In the small 56-69-year group, the increase in depth fell short of significance, most likely because of low power. Because no samples from the day 14 peak response were available, repertoires could be characterized only after the peak T cell response. Spike-specific TCR breadth and depth rose significantly after two AZD1222 doses compared with day 0 and with MenACWY recipients. Nearly half of unique spike-specific TCRs reportedly recognized epitopes outside regions mutated in the B.1.351 and B.1.1.7 variants. The whole spike protein was spanned by vaccine-associated CD4 TCRs, and dominant responses were seen in regions 160-218 and 743-854.

This specimen's time point label, per the study, means: about 28 days (+/-7) after the second vaccine dose. AZD1222 recipients whose second dose came at about 4 weeks and those whose second dose came at about 12 weeks were combined into one group, since spike-specific TCR depth and breadth did not differ between the two schedules. Vaccinee samples came from UK trials COV001 and COV002, including a single-blind randomized controlled phase 2/3 trial of AZD1222 (ChAdOx1 nCoV-19) in healthy adults. For TCRbeta chain sequencing, PBMC samples were collected from trial participants at day 0 and at day 28 after the second dose. The CDR3 regions of human TCRbeta chains were analyzed by immunosequencing. As for the original processing: TCRs in the repertoires were compared against a reference library of SARS-CoV-2-specific TCRs that had been generated with the MIRA antigen-specificity platform. Breadth meant the fraction of unique TCRs that were SARS-CoV-2-associated, whereas depth meant the fraction of total T cells that were SARS-CoV-2-associated. Using the MIRA data, each spike-specific TCR was assigned both to the spike region to which the TCR was reactive and to a CD4 or CD8 class. Log10-transformed breadth and depth values were compared by one-way ANOVA with Sidak's multiple comparisons tests. TCRdb's version of the immuneACCESS table is confined to in-frame rearrangements and falls short of the full clone set. An unresolved V gene accounts for under half of the shortfall where checked; the remainder is of unknown origin. V, J and clone size were drawn from that table, and D and trimming were deduced from the DNA. The sample has approximately 150,000 clones on record, over 85% of them singletons. Under 2% of the sample is taken by the ten largest.

Regarding this clone: It has no known antigen specificity. Base qualities are not provided; no much larger clone lies one nucleotide away.

This clonotype was obtained from an adult who received the AZD1222 COVID-19 vaccine. The specimen comprised peripheral blood, sampled 28 days after the second AZD1222 dose.

The CDR3 reads CASSLALDLTGELFF. DNA sequence: TGTGCCAGCAGCTTGGCGTTAGACCTGACCGGGGAGCTGTTTTTT. Rearrangement joined TRBV5-8 to TRBJ2-2; no D gene can be assigned with confidence. There are 15 amino acids in the CDR3, from cysteine to phenylalanine inclusive. Only the CDR3 DNA is retained, 45 bases long and in frame from the first base. Trimming costs V 0 bases and J 5 bases, and their ends lie 11 bases apart. CDR1 and CDR2 (SGHTS, YDEGEE) derive from the germline V gene. Joined to the reference TRBV5-8 and TRBJ2-2 proteins, this CDR3 gives the full variable domain: EAGVTQSPTHLIKTRGQQATLRCSPISGHTSVYWYQQALGLGLQFLLWYDEGEERNRGNFPPRFSGRQFPNYSSELNVNALELEDSALYLCASSLALDLTGELFFGEGSRLTVL.